Below are 5 T cell receptor beta chains sequenced from a single sample in a study of blood T cell repertoires in COVID-19. TCRdb keeps only in-frame clones here, not all; method: immunoSEQ multiplex PCR. In the table there are tens of thousands of clones, roughly 86% of which are singletons. The source material was peripheral blood. These receptors originate from a man aged 40-55 years with active COVID-19.

Turning to this clone: Other DNA sequences in the same sample also yield this CDR3. The chain employs TRBV7-9 and TRBJ2-3; 8 bases line up with TRBD1. The V gene end was trimmed by 5 bases and the J gene end by 0 bases; junction bases not matched to a gene: 1. Germline CDR1 and CDR2: SEHNR and FQNEAQ (reference sequence). This CDR3 has 14 residues. In DNA form, the CDR3 reads TGTGCCAGCAGCGGGACAGGTAGCACAGATACGCAGTATTTT. Translated: CASSGTGSTDTQYF.

As regards this clone: An end of the junction does not agree with germline; a read error may underlie this. The chain couples TRBV2 to TRBJ2-1, with 8 bases that match TRBD2. Germline CDR1 is SNHLY and CDR2 is FYNNEI. The CDR3 is 15 residues long. CDR3 amino acids: CAGSETGGSYNEQFF. The CDR3 DNA reads TGTGCCGGCAGTGAAACGGGGGGGTCCTACAATGAGCAGTTCTTC.

V and J are TRBV7-6 and TRBJ2-5; 10 bases line up with TRBD2. Germline V CDR1 and CDR2: SGHVS, FNYEAQ. The CDR3 contains 17 residues. V was pared by 5 bases and J by 4 bases, with 13 bases of the junction left unmatched. This CDR3 is CASSPLAGVGGSETQYF. The CDR3, as DNA: TGTGCCAGCAGCCCCCTAGCGGGAGTCGGAGGGTCAGAGACCCAGTACTTC.

This clone has a handful of counts. The J gene is TRBJ2-5, the V gene TRBV27; possibly TRBD2 for D (6 bases). The CDR3 is 15 amino acids. The V end was cut by 0 bases, the J end by 2 bases, with 10 bases between. Germline lookup yields CDR1 MNHEY and CDR2 SMNVEV (reference sequence). CDR3 amino acids: CASSLSIGLQETQYF. The CDR3 coding sequence is TGTGCCAGCAGTTTATCGATTGGACTACAAGAGACCCAGTACTTC.

The chain links TRBV6-1 to TRBJ2-7; 8 bases agree with TRBD2. J lost 0 bases, V lost 3 bases, and 4 bases had no gene match. CDR1 and CDR2 (germline): MNHNS, SASEGT. The CDR3 contains 15 residues. The CDR3 sequence is CASSEREALSYEQYF. CDR3 nucleotide sequence: TGTGCCAGCAGTGAGCGGGAGGCCCTCTCCTACGAGCAGTACTTC.